The 13 T cell receptor beta chains given below trace back to one sample, sequenced in a study of PD-1 blockade in mismatch repair-deficient tumors. Repertoires were generated with immunoSEQ multiplex PCR, while TCRdb's copy carries only in-frame clones and drops some. The sample shows roughly 32,000 clones, more than 70% of them seen only once. The sample consisted of PBMCs, taken 6 weeks after starting pembrolizumab. Receptors were obtained from an adult with mismatch repair-deficient cancer.

V usage is TRBV7-2 and J usage is TRBJ1-3; D uncertain. Looked up from germline, CDR1 is SGHTA and CDR2 is FQGNSA. V dropped 2 bases and J dropped 1 base, with 6 bases sitting between them. The CDR3 has 14 amino acids. The CDR3 bases are TGTGCCAGCAGCTTATACGGGTCTGGAAACACCATATATTTT. It is translated as CASSLYGSGNTIYF.

This chain links TRBV18 with TRBJ2-5; D is unclear. Trimming removed 3 bases at V and 4 bases at J, with 9 bases between. Looked up from germline, CDR1 is KGHSH and CDR2 is LQKENI. The CDR3 spans 13 residues. The CDR3 DNA reads as TGTGCCAGCTCACCTATCACTACAGAGACCCAGTACTTC. It is translated as CASSPITTETQYF. The full variable domain, in which reference TRBV18 and TRBJ2-5 provide the parts outside the CDR3, is NAGVMQNPRHLVRRRGQEARLRCSPMKGHSHVYWYRQLPEEGLKFMVYLQKENIIDESGMPKERFSAEFPKEGPSILRIQQVVRGDSAAYFCASSPITTETQYFGPGTRLLVL.

This clone was observed a single time. The gene calls are TRBV7-9 and TRBJ2-5; tentative D call: TRBD1 (6 bases). This CDR3 is 16 amino acids long. From germline, CDR1 is SEHNR and CDR2 FQNEAQ (reference sequence). V lost 1 base, J lost 5 bases, and 17 bases lay in between. For the CDR3, the DNA is TGTGCCAGCAGCTTAGGGGTCACAGGGAGTTGGGAGACCCAGTACTTC. This translates into CASSLGVTGSWETQYF.

The CDR3 loop reads CASSLDREQFF. CDR3 nucleotide sequence: TGTGCCAGCAGCTTGGACAGGGAGCAGTTCTTC. The rearrangement links TRBV5-4 to TRBJ2-1, with D maybe TRBD1 (5 bases). V lost 0 bases and J 10 bases, leaving 5 bases between the germline ends. This CDR3 region has 11 residues. The germline V gene encodes CDR1 SGHNT and CDR2 YYREEE (reference sequence).

V is TRBV5-4 and J is TRBJ2-1; D is unresolved. The V gene lost 0 bases and the J gene lost 4 bases, with 8 bases spanning the gap. CDR1 is SGHNT, CDR2 YYREEE, per germline (reference sequence). This CDR3 is built from 14 residues. This CDR3 is CASSLGQEYNEQFF. CDR3 nucleotides: TGTGCCAGCAGCTTGGGTCAGGAATACAATGAGCAGTTCTTC.

The rearrangement links TRBV10-1 to TRBJ2-7; maybe TRBD2 (6 bases). Germline V gene data show CDR1 as WNHNN and CDR2 as SYGVQD (reference sequence). The length of the CDR3 is 17 residues. V was trimmed by 3 bases and J by 2 bases, leaving 20 bases between them. The DNA for the CDR3 is TGCGCCAGCAGTGACCTTGGTTTTGGCGGGGCCACCTACGAGCAGTACTTC. Residues: CASSDLGFGGATYEQYF.

This chain joins TRBV6-1 and TRBJ2-2; no definite D call. The CDR3 covers 13 residues. V lost 6 bases, J lost 5 bases, and 10 bases lay in between. The germline V gene has CDR1 MNHNS and CDR2 SASEGT. The CDR3 protein is CASSRKETGELFF. CDR3 DNA: TGTGCCAGCAGCCGAAAGGAGACCGGGGAGCTGTTTTTT.

CDR3 DNA sequence: TGTGCCAGCAGCGGCCGACAGGGGGACACAGATACGCAGTATTTT. Its protein product is CASSGRQGDTDTQYF. The chain couples TRBV9 to TRBJ2-3, with 9 bases fitting TRBD1. Unmatched junction bases numbered 4, after V lost 3 bases and J lost 2 bases. Germline V lookup: CDR1 SGDLS, CDR2 YYNGEE. This CDR3 comprises 15 residues.

This chain connects TRBV9 to TRBJ2-1; perhaps TRBD2 as D (6 bases). Trimming cost V 5 bases and J 1 base, with 10 bases left between them. The CDR3 has 14 residues. From germline, CDR1 is SGDLS and CDR2 YYNGEE. The CDR3 protein is CASSSSASYNEQFF. Here the CDR3 DNA reads TGTGCCAGCAGTTCTAGCGCGTCCTACAATGAGCAGTTCTTC.

CDR3 nucleotide sequence: TGTGCCAGCAGTTACCGGGGACTAGATGCCGGGGAGCTGTTTTTT. It encodes CASSYRGLDAGELFF. The rearrangement links TRBV6-6 to TRBJ2-2; 8 bases fit TRBD2. V lost 2 bases to trimming and J lost 6 bases; unmatched junction nucleotides: 5. Germline CDR1 is MNHNY and CDR2 is SVGAGI (reference sequence). This CDR3 spans 15 amino acids.

J is TRBJ1-4 and V is TRBV18, with D possibly being TRBD1 (6 bases). V dropped 4 bases and J dropped 2 bases, with 11 bases sitting between them. The germline CDR1 and CDR2 sequences are KGHSH and LQKENI. The CDR3 loop spans 15 amino acids. The CDR3 loop is CASSREQGTNEKLFF. CDR3 nucleotides: TGTGCCAGCTCACGAGAACAGGGTACTAATGAAAAACTGTTTTTT.

This clone was recorded once. CDR3 nucleotide sequence: TGCGCCAGCAGCCGCCAGGGGGTAGGGAGCACAGATACGCAGTATTTT. Translated, it gives CASSRQGVGSTDTQYF. This sequence joins TRBV4-1 and TRBJ2-3; 7 bases are a match to TRBD1. Germline V lookup: CDR1 MGHRA, CDR2 YSYEKL. The ends lost 4 bases at V and 0 bases at J; junction bases unmatched: 7. The CDR3 sequence is 16 residues long.

V and J are TRBV11-3 and TRBJ2-2, with a weak D call TRBD2 (5 bases). Trimming removed 7 bases at V and 4 bases at J, with 22 bases between. This CDR3 has 17 residues. In germline, CDR1 is SGHNT, CDR2 YENEEA. The CDR3 DNA reads TGTGCCAGCACTGACCCCACTAGGGCCGCGGGCACCGGGGAGCTGTTTTTT. This sequence encodes CASTDPTRAAGTGELFF. The variable domain in full, completed from reference TRBV11-3 and TRBJ2-2, reads EAGVVQSPRYKIIEKKQPVAFWCNPISGHNTLYWYLQNLGQGPELLIRYENEEAVDDSQLPKDRFSAERLKGVDSTLKIQPAELGDSAVYLCASTDPTRAAGTGELFFGEGSRLTVL.